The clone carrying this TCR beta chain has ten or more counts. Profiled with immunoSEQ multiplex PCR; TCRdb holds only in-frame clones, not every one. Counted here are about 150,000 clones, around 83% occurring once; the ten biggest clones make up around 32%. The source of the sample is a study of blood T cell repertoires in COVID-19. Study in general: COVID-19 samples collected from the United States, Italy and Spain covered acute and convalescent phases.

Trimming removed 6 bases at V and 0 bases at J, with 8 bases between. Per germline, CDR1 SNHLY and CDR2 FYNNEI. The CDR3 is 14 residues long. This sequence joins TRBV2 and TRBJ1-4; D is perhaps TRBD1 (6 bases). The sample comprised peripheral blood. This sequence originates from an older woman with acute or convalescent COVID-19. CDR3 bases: TGTGCCAGCAGGGGGACAACAACTAATGAAAAACTGTTTTTT. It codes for CASRGTTTNEKLFF.